Presented here are 9 T cell receptor beta chains from one specimen sequenced in a study of blood T cells in healthy people across ages. PCR was performed a second time for 7 to 11 cycles using a sample-barcoded 5' primer and a J-beta primer mix. TCRdb re-analysed the 5' RACE reads in MiXCR, keeping a single row per CDR3 protein. The profile shows about 1.5 million distinct CDR3 sequences, around two fifths of them singletons. Sequenced sample: blood. Source of these receptors: a woman aged 18-30 years in good health.

The chain uses TRBV14 and TRBJ2-1; D may match TRBD1 or TRBD2 (5 bases each). Germline lookup yields CDR1 SGHDN and CDR2 FVKESK. The V and J ends lost 6 bases and 13 bases respectively, with 19 bases between them. This CDR3 has 13 residues. CDR3 residues: CASSRTFGETQFF. CDR3 nucleotide sequence: TGTGCCAGCAGTCGGACATTCGGGGAGACCCAGTTCTTC.

This clonotype turned up a few times. V is TRBV20-1 and J is TRBJ2-4; D perhaps matches TRBD2 (6 bases). Trimming cost V 0 bases and J 6 bases, with 18 bases left between them. The germline V gene encodes CDR1 DFQATT and CDR2 SNEGSKA (reference sequence). The CDR3 covers 16 residues. CDR3 DNA sequence: TGCAGTGCTAGAGATCGGGCGGGAAGTTCGATAAACATTCAGTACTTC. Its protein product is CSARDRAGSSINIQYF.

This clonotype showed up just a few times. The J gene is TRBJ1-4, the V gene TRBV20-1; unclear D gene. The ends were cut back, 6 bases at V and 0 bases at J, with 14 bases in the middle. Germline CDR1 is DFQATT and CDR2 is SNEGSKA (reference sequence). The CDR3 is 15 residues long. The CDR3 coding sequence is TGCAGTGCCAAAAAGGACGGCACAACTAATGAAAAACTGTTTTTT. This gives the protein CSAKKDGTTNEKLFF.

The gene calls are TRBV19 and TRBJ2-3; possibly TRBD2 for D (6 bases). Trimming pared 10 bases from V and 8 bases from J, leaving 19 bases between. The V gene's germline CDR1 is LNHDA and CDR2 SQIVND (reference sequence). The CDR3 length is 13 residues. The CDR3 reads CATARELRGTQYF. As DNA, the CDR3 is TGTGCCACCGCCCGGGAGCTTCGGGGTACGCAGTATTTT.

The rearrangement joins TRBV7-9 to TRBJ2-7; 11 bases fit TRBD2. J gave up 2 bases and V 6 bases, and 6 bases lay outside the gene matches. This CDR3 has 15 residues. Germline CDR1 reads SEHNR; CDR2 reads FQNEAQ (reference sequence). CDR3 DNA sequence: TGTGCCAGCAGACAGACTAGCGGGGCCCCCTACGAGCAGTACTTC. It encodes CASRQTSGAPYEQYF.

The CDR3 bases are TGTGCCAGCAGTCTTCAGTCGCGGACCTCGGGGTACGAGCAGTACTTC. This sequence encodes CASSLQSRTSGYEQYF. This rearrangement joins TRBV6-5 to TRBJ2-7; a possible D gene is TRBD2 (5 bases). Germline CDR1 and CDR2: MNHEY and SVGAGI. Trimming cost V 5 bases and J 4 bases, with 21 bases left between them. The CDR3 is 16 residues long.

About this clonotype: This could be a read error, since a much larger clone is one nucleotide away. The genes are TRBV20-1 and TRBJ2-1; tentative D call: TRBD2 (5 bases). The V and J ends lost 1 base and 5 bases respectively, with 6 bases between them. CDR1 and CDR2 from the germline V gene are DFQATT and SNEGSKA (reference sequence). This CDR3 region has 12 residues. The CDR3 region has the DNA TGCAGTGCTAGAGGGACTCACAATGAGCAGTTCTTC. Encoded protein: CSARGTHNEQFF.

The chain uses TRBV20-1 and TRBJ2-7; D may be TRBD2 (6 bases). The CDR3 has 15 amino acids. V shed 2 bases and J shed 1 base, with 15 bases lying between them. CDR1 is DFQATT and CDR2 is SNEGSKA in the germline V gene (reference sequence). The CDR3 DNA reads TGCAGTGCTAGAATGGTGCAGGGAGGTTCCTACGAGCAGTACTTC. Amino acid sequence: CSARMVQGGSYEQYF.

The chain is built from TRBV6-1 and TRBJ2-7; TRBD2 is a possible D gene (6 bases). This CDR3 has 14 residues. With 2 bases removed from V and 4 bases from J, the gap between germline ends came to 12 bases. Germline V gene sequence: CDR1 MNHNS, CDR2 SASEGT. CDR3 in amino acids: CASSEPGLIYEQYF. The CDR3 nucleotides are TGTGCCAGCAGTGAACCTGGACTAATTTACGAGCAGTACTTC.